This entry lists 2 T cell receptor beta chains sequenced from one sample in a study of blood T cell repertoires in COVID-19. The table came from immunoSEQ multiplex PCR; TCRdb's copy has only in-frame clones and leaves some out. Of fewer than 85,000 clones listed, over 60% are singletons. Sequenced sample: peripheral blood. The receptors stem from an elderly woman with active or convalescent COVID-19.

The chain carries TRBV27 and TRBJ2-5, with D perhaps TRBD2 (6 bases). The V gene's germline CDR1 is MNHEY and CDR2 SMNVEV (reference sequence). This CDR3 has 13 residues. V was shortened by 6 bases and J by 1 base, with 9 bases between the two germline ends. CDR3 DNA: TGTGCCAGCAGAGGACTACTCCAAGAGACCCAGTACTTC. It yields the protein CASRGLLQETQYF.

This clone has just one count. The chain has TRBV5-4 and TRBJ2-2, with no clear D. Looked up from germline, CDR1 is SGHNT and CDR2 is YYREEE (reference sequence). The length of the CDR3 is 12 residues. V was trimmed by 0 bases and J by 7 bases, leaving 4 bases between them. Here the CDR3 reads CASSLGVGELFF. The CDR3 region has the DNA TGTGCCAGCAGCTTGGGCGTCGGGGAGCTGTTTTTT.